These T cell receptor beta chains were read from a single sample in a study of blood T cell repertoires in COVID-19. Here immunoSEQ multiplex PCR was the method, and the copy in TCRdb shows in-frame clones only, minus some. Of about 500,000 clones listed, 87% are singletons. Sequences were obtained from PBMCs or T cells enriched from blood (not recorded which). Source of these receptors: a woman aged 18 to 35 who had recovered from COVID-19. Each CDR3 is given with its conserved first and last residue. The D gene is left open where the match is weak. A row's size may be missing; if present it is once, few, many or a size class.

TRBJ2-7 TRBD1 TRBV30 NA CAWSLQGTYEQYF TGTGCCTGGAGCTTACAGGGGACCTACGAGCAGTACTTC
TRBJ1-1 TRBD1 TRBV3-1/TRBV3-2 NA CASSQDQGDTEAFF TGTGCCAGCAGCCAAGATCAGGGGGACACTGAAGCTTTCTTT
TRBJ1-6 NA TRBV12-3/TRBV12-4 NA CASSSGSGSPLHF TGTGCCAGCAGTTCGGGATCGGGCTCACCCCTCCACTTT
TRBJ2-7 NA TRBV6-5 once CASSYSIQGRYEQYF TGTGCCAGCAGTTATTCCATCCAGGGAAGGTACGAGCAGTACTTC
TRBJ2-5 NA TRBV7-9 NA CASSLPGDTRETQYF TGTGCCAGCAGCTTACCGGGGGATACTCGGGAGACCCAGTACTTC
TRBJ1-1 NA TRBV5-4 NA CASSLSSGGNTEAFF TGTGCCAGCAGCTTGAGTTCGGGGGGGAACACTGAAGCTTTCTTT
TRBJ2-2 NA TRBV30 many CAWSVAGVGELFF TGTGCCTGGAGTGTAGCAGGGGTCGGGGAGCTGTTTTTT
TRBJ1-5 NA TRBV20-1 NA CSASAGYSNQPQHF TGCAGTGCTAGTGCAGGCTATAGCAATCAGCCCCAGCATTTT
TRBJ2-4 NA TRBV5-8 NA CASSLVGQGLAKNIQYF TGTGCCAGCAGCTTGGTGGGGCAGGGGCTAGCCAAAAACATTCAGTACTTC
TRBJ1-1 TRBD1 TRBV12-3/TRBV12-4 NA CASTLTGTMAFF TGTGCCAGCACTTTGACAGGGACGATGGCTTTCTTT
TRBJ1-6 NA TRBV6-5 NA CATGAGWSSPLHF TGTGCCACTGGGGCAGGCTGGTCTTCCCCCCTCCACTTT
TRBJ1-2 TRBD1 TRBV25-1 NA CASGRGQGINGYTF TGTGCCAGCGGCCGGGGACAGGGGATCAATGGCTACACCTTC
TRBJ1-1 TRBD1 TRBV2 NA CASSEGIRDSTLNTEAFF TGTGCCAGCAGTGAAGGGATCCGGGACAGCACACTTAACACTGAAGCTTTCTTT
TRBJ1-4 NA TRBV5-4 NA CASSFGQGYNEKLFF TGTGCCAGCAGCTTTGGTCAGGGATATAATGAAAAACTGTTTTTT
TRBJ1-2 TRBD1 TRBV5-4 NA CASSLGTGPRGYTF TGTGCCAGCAGCTTGGGGACAGGGCCGAGGGGCTACACCTTC
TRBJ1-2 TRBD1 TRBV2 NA CASSDSGQGTYGYTF TGTGCCAGCAGTGATTCTGGACAGGGGACCTATGGCTACACCTTC
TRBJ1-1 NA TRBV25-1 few CASHSSGGSTEAFF TGTGCCAGTCACTCATCGGGGGGGTCCACTGAAGCTTTCTTT
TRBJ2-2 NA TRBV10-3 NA CAITSGAGELFF TGTGCCATCACGTCGGGGGCCGGGGAGCTGTTTTTT
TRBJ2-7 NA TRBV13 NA CASSLASRVVEQYF TGTGCCAGCAGCTTAGCAAGCAGGGTGGTCGAGCAGTACTTC
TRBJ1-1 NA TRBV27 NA CASSSRGGGTEAFF TGTGCCAGCAGTTCCCGGGGAGGGGGCACTGAAGCTTTCTTT
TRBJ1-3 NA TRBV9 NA CASSDTGTGNTIYF TGTGCCAGCAGCGACACAGGGACTGGAAACACCATATATTTT
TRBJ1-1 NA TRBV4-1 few CASSQEGWRESQAFF TGCGCCAGCAGCCAAGAAGGATGGAGAGAAAGTCAAGCTTTCTTT
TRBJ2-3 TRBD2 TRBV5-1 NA CASSPGRGLDVGTDTQYF TGCGCCAGCAGCCCCGGACGGGGACTAGACGTCGGCACAGATACGCAGTATTTT
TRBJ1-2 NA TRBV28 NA CATAGANYGYTF TGTGCCACGGCGGGGGCGAACTATGGCTACACCTTC
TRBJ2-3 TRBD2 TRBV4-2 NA CASSQATSGYTDTQYF TGTGCCAGCAGCCAGGCTACTAGCGGGTACACAGATACGCAGTATTTT
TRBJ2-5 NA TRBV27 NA CASSLFPDQETQYF TGTGCCAGCAGTTTATTCCCAGACCAAGAGACCCAGTACTTC
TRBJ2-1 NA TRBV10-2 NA CASKLSGEEGEQFF TGCGCCAGCAAGTTGTCGGGGGAGGAGGGGGAGCAGTTCTTC
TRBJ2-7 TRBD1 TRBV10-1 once CASSDRTGIDEQYF TGCGCCAGCAGCGACCGGACAGGTATCGACGAGCAGTACTTC
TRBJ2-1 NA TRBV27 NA CASSFGRGNEQFF TGTGCCAGCAGTTTCGGTAGGGGGAATGAGCAGTTCTTC